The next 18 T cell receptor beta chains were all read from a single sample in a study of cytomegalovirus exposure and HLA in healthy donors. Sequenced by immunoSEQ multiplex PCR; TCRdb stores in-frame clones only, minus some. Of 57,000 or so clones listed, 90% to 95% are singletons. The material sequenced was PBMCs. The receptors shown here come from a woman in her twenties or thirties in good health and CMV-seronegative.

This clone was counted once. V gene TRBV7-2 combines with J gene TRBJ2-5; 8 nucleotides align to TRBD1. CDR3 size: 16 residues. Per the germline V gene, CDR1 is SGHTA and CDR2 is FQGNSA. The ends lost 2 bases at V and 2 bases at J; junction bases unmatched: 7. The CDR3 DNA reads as TGTGCCAGCAGCTTATCCGGGACAGGCATTCAAGAGACCCAGTACTTC. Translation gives CASSLSGTGIQETQYF.

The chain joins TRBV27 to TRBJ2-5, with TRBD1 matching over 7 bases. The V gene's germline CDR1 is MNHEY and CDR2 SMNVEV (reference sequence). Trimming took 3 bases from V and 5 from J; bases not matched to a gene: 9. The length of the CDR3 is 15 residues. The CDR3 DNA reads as TGTGCCAGCAGTTTTGGTGAGGGGGCTCGGGAGACCCAGTACTTC. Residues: CASSFGEGARETQYF.

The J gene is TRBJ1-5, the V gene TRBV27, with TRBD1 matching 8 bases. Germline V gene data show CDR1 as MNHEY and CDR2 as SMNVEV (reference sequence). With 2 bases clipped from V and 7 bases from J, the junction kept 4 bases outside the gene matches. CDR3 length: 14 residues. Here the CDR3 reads CASSLQGANQPQHF. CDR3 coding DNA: TGTGCCAGCAGTTTACAGGGGGCAAACCAGCCCCAGCATTTT.

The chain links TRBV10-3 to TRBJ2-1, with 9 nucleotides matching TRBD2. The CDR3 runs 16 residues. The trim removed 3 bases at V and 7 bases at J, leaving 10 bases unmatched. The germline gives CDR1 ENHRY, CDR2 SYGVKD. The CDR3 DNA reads TGTGCCATCAGTGAAGGGCGGGAGGGCCTTGCGAATGAGCAGTTCTTC. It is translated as CAISEGREGLANEQFF.

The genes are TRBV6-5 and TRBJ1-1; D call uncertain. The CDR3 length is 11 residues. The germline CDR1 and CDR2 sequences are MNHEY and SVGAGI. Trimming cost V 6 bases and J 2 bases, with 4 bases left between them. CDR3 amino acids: CASSINTEAFF. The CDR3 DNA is TGTGCCAGCAGCATCAACACTGAAGCTTTCTTT.

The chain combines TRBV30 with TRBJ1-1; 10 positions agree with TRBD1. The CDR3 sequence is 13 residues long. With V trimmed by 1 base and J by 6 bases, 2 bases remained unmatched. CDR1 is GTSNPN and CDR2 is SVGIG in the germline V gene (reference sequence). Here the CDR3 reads CAWSGQGASEAFF. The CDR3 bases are TGTGCCTGGAGTGGACAGGGGGCCTCTGAAGCTTTCTTT.

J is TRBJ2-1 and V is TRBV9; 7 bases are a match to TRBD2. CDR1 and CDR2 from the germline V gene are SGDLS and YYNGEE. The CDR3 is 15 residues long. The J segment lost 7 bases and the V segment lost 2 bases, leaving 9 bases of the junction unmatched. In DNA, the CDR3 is TGTGCCAGCAGCGTTATGAGGGAGGGATGGAATGAGCAGTTCTTC. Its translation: CASSVMREGWNEQFF.

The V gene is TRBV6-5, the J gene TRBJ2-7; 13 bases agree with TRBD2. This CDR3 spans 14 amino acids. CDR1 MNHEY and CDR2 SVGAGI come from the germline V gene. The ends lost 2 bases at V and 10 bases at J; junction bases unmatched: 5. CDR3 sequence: CASSYPGLAGRQYF. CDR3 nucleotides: TGTGCCAGCAGTTACCCGGGACTAGCGGGACGACAGTACTTC.

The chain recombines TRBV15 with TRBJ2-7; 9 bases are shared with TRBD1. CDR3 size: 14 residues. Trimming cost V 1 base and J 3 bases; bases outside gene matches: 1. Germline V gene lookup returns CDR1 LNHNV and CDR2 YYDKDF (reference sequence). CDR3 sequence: CATSRGQGVYEQYF. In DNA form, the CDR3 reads TGTGCCACCAGCAGAGGACAGGGGGTCTACGAGCAGTACTTC.

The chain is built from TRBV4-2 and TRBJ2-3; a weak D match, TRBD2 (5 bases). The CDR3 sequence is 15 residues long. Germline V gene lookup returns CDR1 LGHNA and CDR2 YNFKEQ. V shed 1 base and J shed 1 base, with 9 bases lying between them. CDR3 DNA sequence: TGTGCCAGCAGCCAAGTAACTAGTGGCACAGATACGCAGTATTTT. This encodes CASSQVTSGTDTQYF.

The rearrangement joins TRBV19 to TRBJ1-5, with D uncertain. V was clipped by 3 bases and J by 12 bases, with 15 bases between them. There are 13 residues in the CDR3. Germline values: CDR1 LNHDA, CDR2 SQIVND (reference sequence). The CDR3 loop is CASSMGSNNLQHF. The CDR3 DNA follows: TGTGCCAGTAGTATGGGCAGTAACAATCTCCAGCATTTT. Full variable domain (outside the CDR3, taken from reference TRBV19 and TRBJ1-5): DGGITQSPKYLFRKEGQNVTLSCEQNLNHDAMYWYRQDPGQGLRLIYYSQIVNDFQKGDIAEGYSVSREKKESFPLTVTSAQKNPTAFYLCASSMGSNNLQHFGDGTRLSIL.

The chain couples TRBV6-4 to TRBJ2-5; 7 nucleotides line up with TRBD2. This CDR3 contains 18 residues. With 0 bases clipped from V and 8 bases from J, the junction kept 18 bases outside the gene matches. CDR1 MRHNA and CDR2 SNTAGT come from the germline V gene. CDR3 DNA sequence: TGTGCCAGCAGTGACTCGGGGGGAGGGCCAAAAAACGGGGAAACCCAGTACTTC. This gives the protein CASSDSGGGPKNGETQYF.

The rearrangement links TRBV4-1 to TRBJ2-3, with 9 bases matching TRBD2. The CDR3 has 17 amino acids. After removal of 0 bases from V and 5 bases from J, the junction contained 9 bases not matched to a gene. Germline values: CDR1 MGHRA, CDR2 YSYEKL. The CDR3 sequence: CASSQEMAGGPGDTQYF. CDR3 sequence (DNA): TGCGCCAGCAGCCAAGAGATGGCGGGAGGGCCAGGAGATACGCAGTATTTT.

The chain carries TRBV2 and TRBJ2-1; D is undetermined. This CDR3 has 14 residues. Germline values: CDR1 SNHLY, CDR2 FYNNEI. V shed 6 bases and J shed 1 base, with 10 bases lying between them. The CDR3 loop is CASRTSGSYNEQFF. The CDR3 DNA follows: TGTGCCAGCAGGACCTCGGGTTCCTACAATGAGCAGTTCTTC.

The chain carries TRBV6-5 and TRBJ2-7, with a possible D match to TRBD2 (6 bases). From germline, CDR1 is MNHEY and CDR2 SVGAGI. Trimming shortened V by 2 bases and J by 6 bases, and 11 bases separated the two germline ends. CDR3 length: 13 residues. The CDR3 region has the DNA TGTGCCAGCAGTTACCTAGCGATGGGCGAGCAGTACTTC. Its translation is CASSYLAMGEQYF.

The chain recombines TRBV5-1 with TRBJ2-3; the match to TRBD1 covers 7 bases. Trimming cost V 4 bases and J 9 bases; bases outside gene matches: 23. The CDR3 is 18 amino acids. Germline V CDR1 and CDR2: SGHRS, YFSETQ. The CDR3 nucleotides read TGCGCCAGCAGCGAAAGCCGATTGGTCAGGGGGTTAATGAAGACGCAGTATTTT. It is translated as CASSESRLVRGLMKTQYF.

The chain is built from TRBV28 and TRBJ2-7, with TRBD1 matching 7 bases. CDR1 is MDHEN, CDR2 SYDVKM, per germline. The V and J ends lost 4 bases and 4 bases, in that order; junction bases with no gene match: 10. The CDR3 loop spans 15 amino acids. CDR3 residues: CASSSPPKGAYEQYF. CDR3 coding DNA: TGTGCCAGCAGTTCCCCCCCCAAGGGGGCTTACGAGCAGTACTTC.

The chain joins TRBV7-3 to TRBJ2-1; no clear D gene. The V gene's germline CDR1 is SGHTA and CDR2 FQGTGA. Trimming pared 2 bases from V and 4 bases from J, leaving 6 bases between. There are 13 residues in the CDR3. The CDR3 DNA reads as TGTGCCAGCAGCTTAGAACAGTACAATGAGCAGTTCTTC. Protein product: CASSLEQYNEQFF.